The present T cell receptor (beta chain) was sequenced within a study of cytomegalovirus exposure and HLA in healthy donors. Regarding the study as a whole: In an earlier analysis, productive rearrangement rates for most beta V segments clustered near 87% or 30%. For TCR beta chains, V- and J-gene trimming was later linked to a missense DCLRE1C variant.

Concerning this clone: What it binds is not known.

Per germline, CDR1 WNHNN and CDR2 SYGVQD (reference sequence). V lost 0 bases, J lost 6 bases, and 12 bases lay in between. The CDR3 sequence is 15 residues long. Researchers ran the PCR with 60 Vbeta and 13 Jbeta primers. Profiling relied on immunoSEQ multiplex PCR, and the TCRdb table lists in-frame clones only, not all of them. The sample contains tens of thousands of clones, about 71% of which appear only once. The sequenced material came from PBMCs. V usage is TRBV10-1 and J usage is TRBJ2-1, with D unclear. This clonotype originated in a man aged 60 to 75 in good health and CMV-seropositive. The CDR3 nucleotides are TGCGCCAGCAGTGAGTCGACGGGTGCGATCAATGAGCAGTTCTTC. Protein: CASSESTGAINEQFF.